This T cell receptor (beta chain) was sequenced during a study of shared clonotypes between healthy human individuals. Study-level background: Aged between 18 and 49, the donors were a couple of women and three men. Study-wide results and caveats: Memory subsets generally showed lower estimated richness than naive subsets.

Regarding this clone: Its antigen is still unknown.

Researchers ran the assay at a deep level. Repertoires were generated with immunoSEQ multiplex PCR, while TCRdb's copy carries only in-frame clones and drops some. The sample comprises approximately 640,000 clones, 60% to 80% of which are singletons, and around 2% rests with the top ten. This CDR3 has 14 amino acids. Germline CDR1 MNHEY, CDR2 SMNVEV (reference sequence). With V trimmed by 5 bases and J by 7 bases, 9 bases remained unmatched. The chain is built from TRBV27 and TRBJ2-5; 8 nucleotides align to TRBD1. This clonotype was sampled from a woman younger than 45 in good health. Sequenced: memory CD4+ T cells sorted from blood. Regarding subset: CD45RA-negative fraction. The CDR3 spells CASSPRGPSGTQYF. The CDR3 nucleotides read TGTGCCAGCAGTCCCAGGGGGCCCTCAGGGACCCAGTACTTC.